This is a list of T cell receptor beta chains from one sample in a study of blood T cell repertoires in COVID-19. TCRdb's table, derived via immunoSEQ multiplex PCR, lists solely in-frame clones and lacks some. The sample shows about 190,000 clones, 90% of them seen only once. Material for sequencing was peripheral blood. Receptor source: a man between 50 and 59 years old with acute or convalescent COVID-19. The CDR3 runs from the conserved cysteine through the conserved F or W. The D gene is left open where the match is weak. Size values are once, few and many counts, or a class for expanded clones, and some rows have none.

V gene	J gene	D gene	clone size	CDR3 DNA	CDR3 protein
TRBV19	TRBJ2-2	TRBD1	once	TGTGCCACCGGCGGACAGGGGATAACCGGGGAGCTGTTTTTT	CATGGQGITGELFF
TRBV30	TRBJ1-6	-	-	TGTGCCTGGTCCCTGGGAGGTAGCCTTAGGGCCCTCCACTTT	CAWSLGGSLRALHF
TRBV28	TRBJ1-4	-	once	TGTGCCAGCACCCGCCCGGGGTTTGGGGAAAAACTGTTTTTT	CASTRPGFGEKLFF
TRBV9	TRBJ2-3	-	-	TGTGCCAGCAGCGTAGGGGGAGTTAGCACAGATACGCAGTATTTT	CASSVGGVSTDTQYF
TRBV11-2	TRBJ1-2	TRBD1	-	TGTGCCAGCAGCTTAAATGAGGGGGCGCGGGATGGCTACACCTTC	CASSLNEGARDGYTF
TRBV2	TRBJ1-5	-	-	TGTGCCAGCAGTGACCCTGGAGGCAATCAGCCCCAGCATTTT	CASSDPGGNQPQHF
TRBV18	TRBJ1-6	-	-	TGTGCCAGCTCCCAGGGGCGGGGGACCCCCCTCCACTTT	CASSQGRGTPLHF
TRBV19	TRBJ2-3	-	-	TGTGCCAGTAGTATAGCGGGGAGGCGGGATACGCAGTATTTT	CASSIAGRRDTQYF
TRBV30	TRBJ2-3	-	-	TGTGCCTGGAGTCGTGGGACTACAGATACGCAGTATTTT	CAWSRGTTDTQYF
TRBV7-9	TRBJ2-4	-	-	TGTGCCAGCAGCTTATCGAGCGAAGCCAAAAACATTCAGTACTTC	CASSLSSEAKNIQYF
TRBV7-3	TRBJ2-1	-	-	TGTGCCAGCAGCCGGGGACTCTACTACAATGAGCAGTTCTTC	CASSRGLYYNEQFF
TRBV5-1	TRBJ2-3	TRBD1	-	TGCGCCAGCAGCTTGGGGACAGGGTCAGATACGCAGTATTTT	CASSLGTGSDTQYF
TRBV12-3/TRBV12-4	TRBJ2-7	-	-	TGTGCCAGCAGCCCCCGATGGGAGTACGAGCAGTACTTC	CASSPRWEYEQYF
TRBV4-3	TRBJ1-5	TRBD1	-	TGCGCCAGCAGCCCGAATACAGGGGTAGGTCAGCCCCAGCATTTT	CASSPNTGVGQPQHF
TRBV7-2	TRBJ2-1	TRBD2	-	TGTGCCAGCAGCCCAGCCGCTAGCGGGAGCGCCTACAATGAGCAGTTCTTC	CASSPAASGSAYNEQFF
TRBV7-2	TRBJ2-1	TRBD2	-	TGTGCCAGCAGCTTCCCGGGACTAGCGGGGGACTACAATGAGCAGTTCTTC	CASSFPGLAGDYNEQFF
TRBV3-1/TRBV3-2	TRBJ1-3	-	-	TGTGCCAGCAGGCTATCTCTGGTCTCTGGAAACACCATATATTTT	CASRLSLVSGNTIYF
TRBV9	TRBJ2-1	TRBD2	-	TGTGCCAGCAGCTCTAGCGGGCGAGCCTACAATGAGCAGTTCTTC	CASSSSGRAYNEQFF
TRBV6-4	TRBJ2-7	TRBD1	-	TGTGCCAGCAGTTTTCGGACAGGGCGGGAGCAGTACTTC	CASSFRTGREQYF
TRBV9	TRBJ2-2	TRBD1	-	TGTGCCAGCAGCGTAGATGGGGTGACAGGGGTGAACACCGGGGAGCTGTTTTTT	CASSVDGVTGVNTGELFF
TRBV28	TRBJ1-2	TRBD1	-	TGTGCCATACAGGGGTTCTATGGCTACACCTTC	CAIQGFYGYTF
TRBV19	TRBJ2-7	-	-	TGTGCCAGTAGCCGGGGTGCGGGACTCTCCTACGAGCAGTACTTC	CASSRGAGLSYEQYF
TRBV28	TRBJ1-2	TRBD1	-	TGTGCCAGCAGTTTCGGGACAGCCCTCTATGGCTACACCTTC	CASSFGTALYGYTF
TRBV4-1	TRBJ2-7	TRBD1	-	TGCGCCAGCAGCCATCAAGGACAGGGAGTTTTTGAGCAGTACTTC	CASSHQGQGVFEQYF
TRBV7-9	TRBJ1-4	-	-	TGTGCCAGCATTCGGCAGGGGAATGAAAAACTGTTTTTT	CASIRQGNEKLFF
TRBV28	TRBJ1-2	-	once	TGTGCCAGCAGTTTGATACGCGAGATATATGGCTACACCTTC	CASSLIREIYGYTF
TRBV29-1	TRBJ1-2	-	-	TGCAGCGTAGTCGGGATAGAGGGCAGAGACTACACCTTC	CSVVGIEGRDYTF
TRBV4-1	TRBJ1-4	TRBD1	-	TGCGCCAGCAGCCAAGATCTGCCGGGACAGGGGGAAAAACTGTTTTTT	CASSQDLPGQGEKLFF
TRBV7-9	TRBJ1-1	TRBD1	-	TGTGCCAGCAGACTACAGGGGGGGAACACTGAAGCTTTCTTT	CASRLQGGNTEAFF
TRBV11-2	TRBJ1-1	-	few	TGTGCCAGCAGCACCCGGACAGACACTGAAGCTTTCTTT	CASSTRTDTEAFF
TRBV4-1	TRBJ2-1	-	-	TGCGCCAGCAGCCAGAATTCCAGGTACAATGAGCAGTTCTTC	CASSQNSRYNEQFF
TRBV29-1	TRBJ2-5	-	-	TGCAGCGTTGAACTGGCATTTGGCAGGGCCACACAAGAGACCCAGTACTTC	CSVELAFGRATQETQYF
TRBV4-1	TRBJ2-5	TRBD2	-	TGCGCCAGCAGCCCCTACCCCCCGCTAGCGGGAGGAGAGACCCAGTACTTC	CASSPYPPLAGGETQYF
TRBV19	TRBJ1-6	-	-	TGTGCCAGTAGCGAGCGACAGGATAATTCACCCCTCCACTTT	CASSERQDNSPLHF
TRBV29-1	TRBJ1-4	TRBD1	-	TGCAGCGTTTTCATACAGGGGGCGCGTGAAAAACTGTTTTTT	CSVFIQGAREKLFF
TRBV29-1	TRBJ2-7	TRBD1	-	TGCAGCGTCGCGCTCATAGGGGGCGCCGAGTCCGAGCAGTACTTC	CSVALIGGAESEQYF
TRBV5-1	TRBJ1-1	-	few	TGCGCCAGCAGTCGTAGCGAAATGAACACTGAAGCTTTCTTT	CASSRSEMNTEAFF
TRBV27	TRBJ1-4	TRBD1	-	TGTGCCAGCAGTCGAACACGACAGGGGCTGGGTGAAAAACTGTTTTTT	CASSRTRQGLGEKLFF
TRBV19	TRBJ2-2	-	-	TGTGCCAGTACTCCCTGGGCAGGGGCGAACACCGGGGAGCTGTTTTTT	CASTPWAGANTGELFF
TRBV5-1	TRBJ2-3	-	-	TGCGCCAGCAGAACAGGACCAAGAGATACGCAGTATTTT	CASRTGPRDTQYF
TRBV27	TRBJ1-4	TRBD1	-	TGTGCCAGCAGTACGCGGGACAGAACAACTAATGAAAAACTGTTTTTT	CASSTRDRTTNEKLFF
TRBV9	TRBJ2-1	-	once	TGTGCCAGCAGCGCCGACAGGCTCAATGAGCAGTTCTTC	CASSADRLNEQFF
TRBV18	TRBJ1-4	-	-	TGTGCCAGCTCACCACGGCTCGAAGGGAGTGAAAAACTGTTTTTT	CASSPRLEGSEKLFF
TRBV6-5	TRBJ2-7	TRBD1	-	TGTGCCAGCAGTCAGACAGGGGGATACAACGAGCAGTACTTC	CASSQTGGYNEQYF
TRBV28	TRBJ2-2	-	-	TGTGCCAGCAGTCAGGACTTCCAATGGAACACCGGGGAGCTGTTTTTT	CASSQDFQWNTGELFF
TRBV29-1	TRBJ2-3	TRBD2	-	TGCAGCGTTGAAAAGGGGAGCGGGGGGGATACGCAGTATTTT	CSVEKGSGGDTQYF
TRBV5-4	TRBJ1-5	-	-	TGTGCCAGCAGCTTCGGGGGGAATAGCAATCAGCCCCAGCATTTT	CASSFGGNSNQPQHF
TRBV4-3	TRBJ2-3	TRBD1	-	TGCGCCAGCAGCCAGGGACAGGGGAGTTCAGATACGCAGTATTTT	CASSQGQGSSDTQYF
TRBV28	TRBJ1-2	-	-	TGTGCCAGCAGTTTATCCCAGGGATCAAATGGCTACACCTTC	CASSLSQGSNGYTF
TRBV7-9	TRBJ2-5	TRBD1	-	TGTGCCAGCAGCTTCCGGACAGGGCGAGGGACCCAGTACTTC	CASSFRTGRGTQYF
TRBV15	TRBJ1-1	-	-	TGTGCCACCAGCGAGGTAATGAACACTGAAGCTTTCTTT	CATSEVMNTEAFF
TRBV6-6	TRBJ1-1	TRBD1	-	TGTGCCAGCAGTTACTCCCAGGGGGCGGGAGCTTTCTTT	CASSYSQGAGAFF
TRBV29-1	TRBJ2-3	TRBD1	-	TGCAGCGTTGAGGACAGGAACACAGATACGCAGTATTTT	CSVEDRNTDTQYF
TRBV11-2	TRBJ2-7	TRBD1	-	TGTGCCAGCAGCTTAGATGGACAGGGGAGGGTTTACGAGCAGTACTTC	CASSLDGQGRVYEQYF
TRBV5-1	TRBJ2-3	TRBD2	-	TGCGCCAGCAAAGCGGGGGGGCAAACAGATACGCAGTATTTT	CASKAGGQTDTQYF
TRBV19	TRBJ2-3	-	-	TGTGCCAGTAGTTCCCTGGGGGGTCCAGACACAGATACGCAGTATTTT	CASSSLGGPDTDTQYF
TRBV5-4	TRBJ2-7	TRBD2	once	TGTGCCAGCACCGCTTCCCCTAGCGGGAATTACGAGCAGTACTTC	CASTASPSGNYEQYF
TRBV7-2	TRBJ2-5	TRBD2	-	TGTGCCAGCAGCTTTCTAGCGGGAGGGCCGAGGTTTGAGACCCAGTACTTC	CASSFLAGGPRFETQYF